These 4 T cell receptor beta chains were all obtained from the same sample, sequenced in a study of cytomegalovirus exposure and HLA in healthy donors. Sequenced by immunoSEQ multiplex PCR; TCRdb stores in-frame clones only, minus some. The sample shows about 260,000 clones, about 90% of them seen only once. The sample was PBMCs. All receptors come from a woman aged 25-40 years in good health and CMV-seronegative.

This rearrangement joins TRBV27 to TRBJ2-7; 14 bases are shared with TRBD2. CDR3 length: 15 amino acids. CDR1 MNHEY and CDR2 SMNVEV come from the germline V gene (reference sequence). J gave up 3 bases and V 5 bases, and 3 bases lay outside the gene matches. CDR3 in amino acids: CASSDGLAGGYEQYF. CDR3 coding DNA: TGTGCCAGCAGTGACGGACTAGCGGGAGGCTACGAGCAGTACTTC.

This sequence joins TRBV4-1 and TRBJ2-1; 13 positions match TRBD2. Germline-derived CDR1 and CDR2 are MGHRA and YSYEKL. This CDR3 spans 15 amino acids. Germline trimming cut 1 base from V and 8 bases from J; bases unmatched to any gene: 2. DNA of the CDR3: TGCGCCAGCAGCCAAGGGACTAGCGGGAGCTATGAGCAGTTCTTC. Its protein is CASSQGTSGSYEQFF.

This CDR3 reads CASSLDLSEQYF. CDR3 sequence (DNA): TGTGCCAGCAGCTTAGATCTGTCCGAGCAGTACTTC. V and J are TRBV11-2 and TRBJ2-7; D is uncertain. The germline CDR1 and CDR2 sequences are SGHAT and FQNNGV. V was clipped by 0 bases and J by 6 bases, with 6 bases between them. The CDR3 runs to 12 residues.

The chain carries TRBV2 and TRBJ1-1, with 8 bases lining up with TRBD1. CDR1 and CDR2 from the germline V gene are SNHLY and FYNNEI. The CDR3 contains 16 residues. The J segment lost 0 bases and the V segment lost 3 bases, leaving 6 bases of the junction unmatched. The CDR3 is CASSDPGQALNTEAFF. DNA of the CDR3: TGTGCCAGCAGTGACCCGGGACAGGCTTTGAACACTGAAGCTTTCTTT.